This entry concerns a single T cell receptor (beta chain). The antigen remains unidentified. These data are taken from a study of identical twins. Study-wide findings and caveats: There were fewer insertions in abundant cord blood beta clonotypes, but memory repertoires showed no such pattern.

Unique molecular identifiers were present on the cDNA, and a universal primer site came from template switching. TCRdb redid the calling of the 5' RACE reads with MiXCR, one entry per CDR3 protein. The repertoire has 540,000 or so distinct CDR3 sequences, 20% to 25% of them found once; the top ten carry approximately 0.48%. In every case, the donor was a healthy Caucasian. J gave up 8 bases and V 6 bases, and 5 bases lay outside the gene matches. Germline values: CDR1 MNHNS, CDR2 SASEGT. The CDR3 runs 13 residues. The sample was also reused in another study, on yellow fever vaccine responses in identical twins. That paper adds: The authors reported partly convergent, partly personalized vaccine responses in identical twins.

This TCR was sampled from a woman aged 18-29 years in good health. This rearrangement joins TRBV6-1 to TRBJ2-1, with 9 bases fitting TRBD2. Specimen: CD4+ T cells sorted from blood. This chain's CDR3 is CASRRGGWDEQFF. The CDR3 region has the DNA TGTGCCAGCAGGCGGGGGGGGTGGGATGAGCAGTTCTTC.